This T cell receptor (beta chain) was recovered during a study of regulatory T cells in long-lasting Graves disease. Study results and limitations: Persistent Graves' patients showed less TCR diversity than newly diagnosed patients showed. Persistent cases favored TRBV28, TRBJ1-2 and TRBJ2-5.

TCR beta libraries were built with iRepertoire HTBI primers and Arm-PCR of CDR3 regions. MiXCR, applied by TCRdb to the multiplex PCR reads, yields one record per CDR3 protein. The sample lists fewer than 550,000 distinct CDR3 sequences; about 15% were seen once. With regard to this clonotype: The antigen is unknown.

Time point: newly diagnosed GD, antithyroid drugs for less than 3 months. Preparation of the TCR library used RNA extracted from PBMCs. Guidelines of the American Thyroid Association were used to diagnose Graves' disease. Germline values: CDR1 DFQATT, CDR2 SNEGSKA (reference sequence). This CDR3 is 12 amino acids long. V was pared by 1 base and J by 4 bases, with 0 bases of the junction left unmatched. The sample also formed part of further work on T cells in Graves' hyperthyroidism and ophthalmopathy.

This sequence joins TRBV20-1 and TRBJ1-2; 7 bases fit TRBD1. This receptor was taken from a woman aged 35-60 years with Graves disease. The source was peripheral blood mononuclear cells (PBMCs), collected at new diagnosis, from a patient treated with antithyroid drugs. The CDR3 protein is CSARGDSYGYTF. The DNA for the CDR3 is TGCAGTGCTAGAGGGGACAGCTATGGCTACACCTTC.